A selection of T cell receptor beta chains follows, all from one sample in a study of blood T cell repertoires in COVID-19. The assay was immunoSEQ multiplex PCR, and TCRdb's table has in-frame clones only and misses some. The table has roughly 170,000 clones, approximately 81% seen once; the top ten hold around 18%. Sequenced: PBMCs or T cells enriched from blood (not recorded which). These TCRs come from a man between 60 and 75 years old who had recovered from COVID-19. Each CDR3 is given with its conserved first and last residue. D genes are given only for firm matches. A clone size is listed for some rows: how often the clone was seen (once, few, many), or a class if it is expanded.

j_gene,v_gene,abundance,d_gene,CDR3nt,CDR3aa
TRBJ1-1,TRBV7-2,few,TRBD1,TGTGCCAGCAGCTCGGGACAGATCTCGGGCACTGAAGCTTTCTTT,CASSSGQISGTEAFF
TRBJ2-3,TRBV19,few,TRBD2,TGTGCCAGTAGGAATAGCGGGGGGGCAACAGATACGCAGTATTTT,CASRNSGGATDTQYF
TRBJ1-2,TRBV7-8,-,TRBD1,TGTGCCAGCAGCCTCTTAGGGACAGGGGTCGATGGCTACACCTTC,CASSLLGTGVDGYTF
TRBJ2-1,TRBV2,few,-,TGTGCCACCACCTCCGGGACTCCCGGGGGTCAGCAGTTCTTC,CATTSGTPGGQQFF
TRBJ1-4,TRBV5-1,few,-,TGCGCCAGCAGCTTGGGAGCCAGGGTGGCTGAAAAACTGTTTTTT,CASSLGARVAEKLFF
TRBJ1-3,TRBV3-1/TRBV3-2,-,-,TGTGCCAGCGGTCTCCAGGGGACAAACACCATATATTTT,CASGLQGTNTIYF
TRBJ1-2,TRBV7-9,-,TRBD1,TGTGCCAGCAGCTTACCCGAGGGACAGGGAAACTATGGCTACACCTTC,CASSLPEGQGNYGYTF
TRBJ1-4,TRBV2,-,TRBD1,TGTGCCAGCACCAGAGACAGGGGTGGTGAAAAACTGTTTTTT,CASTRDRGGEKLFF
TRBJ2-3,TRBV7-7,-,-,TGTGCCAGCAGCGCTGCCAATCCAGGGTCCGGCACAGATACGCAGTATTTT,CASSAANPGSGTDTQYF
TRBJ2-1,TRBV20-1,-,TRBD2,TGCAGTGCTAGACGGGGGGGGCGGTTCTTC,CSARRGGRFF